The clone carrying this T cell receptor beta chain was picked up one time. What it binds is unknown. This entry comes from a study of shared clonotypes between healthy human individuals. Study-wide results and limits: Donor scarcity curtailed the genetic and exposure-history diversity represented herein. Although depth was large, rarefaction showed that sequencing of the sorted subsets was incomplete. Estimated richness values were generally larger in naive subsets than in memory subsets. Relative to clonotypes present in all four donors, those not shared had lower generation probabilities.

CD45RO-negative, CCR7-selected cells formed the naive CD8 fraction, which excluded terminally differentiated effector memory CD45RA+ cells. Produced via immunoSEQ multiplex PCR; TCRdb's table is partial and in-frame only. The sample includes about 2.2 million clones, more than 85% of them seen just once. The CDR3 sequence is 14 residues long. Germline CDR1 reads SGDLS; CDR2 reads YYNGEE. V lost 7 bases and J lost 6, with 18 bases in between. This sequence joins TRBV9 and TRBJ2-3; D remains unclear. The source of this sequence is a man younger than 35 in good health. Some clones in this sample may be carry-over from other donors' samples. The sequencing input was naive CD8+ T cells from PBMCs. This chain's CDR3 is CASGSAVIGDTQYF. The CDR3 DNA is TGTGCCAGCGGCAGCGCCGTAATTGGGGATACGCAGTATTTT.